This T cell receptor beta chain was found in a study of blood T cell repertoires in COVID-19 (dated by TCRdb to 2019 to 2021). Concerning the study at large: Collaborator samples came from the United States, Italy and Spain and covered acute and convalescent phases of COVID-19. Nearly every sample came with metadata listing a de-identified subject ID, COVID-19 status, age in years and sex. Where HLA class I and class II types were available, the types were taken from metadata supplied by the sample provider, not from assay-based typing. Samples were obtained from the ongoing ImmuneRACE study (first 160 participants) and from about 1,300 subjects provided by 6 global collaborators. The repertoires were released in a freely available public database meant as a resource for research on the immune response to SARS-CoV-2. The prospective study material was composed of cDNA or gDNA derived from T cells, B-cell-depleted T cells, or PBMCs. The dataset comprised deeply sampled blood TCRbeta repertoires from subjects exposed to, actively infected with, or recovered from COVID-19. Here is what the overall study found, with its caveats: Clinical and demographic metadata were provided uncurated, with the amount varying by source and participant.

The germline V and J ends show losses of 0 bases and 2 bases respectively, and no gene match explains 9 bases of the junction. Based on the germline V gene, the CDR1 and CDR2 sequences are SGDLS and YYNGEE. From its cysteine to its phenylalanine, the CDR3 spans 18 amino acids. CDR3 DNA is the only sequence kept; it has 54 bases, read in frame from the first base. At one collaborating source in Seattle, patients were enrolled during active infection and were followed longitudinally through the course of disease. The collaborating institutions used their own protocols to collect whole blood in K2EDTA tubes. For TCRbeta analysis, collaborators shipped samples in one of three forms: frozen whole blood, isolated PBMCs, or DNA extracted from either of those sample types. TCRbeta CDR3 regions were amplified from genomic DNA using the immunoSEQ Assay, a bias-controlled multiplex PCR. The original methods were these. Nucleated cell counts per sample were estimated from amplification of reference gene primers within the assay. To quantify the absolute abundance of each unique TCRbeta CDR3 rearrangement, sequence reads were collapsed and filtered. For each sample, productive Simpson clonality was calculated by taking the square root of Simpson's diversity index across productive rearrangements. Held by TCRdb, this immuneACCESS table contains in-frame sequences only and omits some clones. Under half of the omission traces to an unresolved V gene where checked; the cause of the rest is unknown. V, J and clone size were drawn from that table, and D and trimming were deduced from the DNA. For this sample there are about 370,000 clones; 80% to 90% appear just once. Jointly, the top ten make up roughly a tenth of the sample.

To note about this clone: Its target antigen remains unknown. Base qualities are not recorded, but no much larger clone differs from it by a single base.

Here the chain combines TRBV9 and TRBJ2-7, and TRBD2 aligns with 12 junction nucleotides. Sequencing was performed on peripheral blood. This clonotype was sampled from a woman younger than 45 with COVID-19, enrolled during active disease. The CDR3 corresponds to CASSVAPLAGGAAYEQYF. Read as DNA, the sequence is TGTGCCAGCAGCGTAGCCCCCCTAGCGGGAGGGGCCGCCTACGAGCAGTACTTC.